This TCR beta chain was identified during a study of blood T cell repertoires in COVID-19. The overall study: Samples taken during acute and convalescent COVID-19 were collected in the United States, Italy and Spain.

The sample holds one count of this clone. The CDR3 is 15 residues long. V lost 7 bases to trimming and J lost 3 bases, with 16 bases between them. The germline V gene has CDR1 MNHNS and CDR2 SASEGT. In the source study's methods: Reference gene primers were amplified, and this amplification served to estimate nucleated cell counts. The data were produced by immunoSEQ multiplex PCR, yet TCRdb's version contains in-frame clones alone and is incomplete. The V and J calls and the clone size are those of that table, but D and trimming were determined from the DNA. Of about 130,000 clones in the sample, approximately 90% were seen once. Enrollees, roughly 18 to 90 years old, lived in 24 US areas. All recovered Cohort 3 donors got two negative PCRs, got clearance, or saw symptom resolution.

The chain combines TRBV6-1 with TRBJ1-5; no reliable D call. The sequenced sample consisted of PBMCs or T cells enriched from blood (not recorded which). The TCR originated in a man aged 50 to 60 who had recovered from COVID-19. In DNA form, the CDR3 reads TGTGCCAGCATCTATCAAACCGATTCCAATCAGCCCCAGCATTTT. Its protein is CASIYQTDSNQPQHF.